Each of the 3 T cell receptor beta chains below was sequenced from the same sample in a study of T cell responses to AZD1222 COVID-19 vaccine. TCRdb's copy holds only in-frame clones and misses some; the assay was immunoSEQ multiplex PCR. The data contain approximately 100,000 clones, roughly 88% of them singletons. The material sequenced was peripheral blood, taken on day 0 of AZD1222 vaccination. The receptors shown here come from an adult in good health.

CDR3 in DNA: TGTGCCAGCAGTTTAGAGGCAGGGAGGGCCGTTCGCGAGCAGTACTTC. It codes for CASSLEAGRAVREQYF. The genes are TRBV28 and TRBJ2-7, with 7 bases fitting TRBD2. After removal of 2 bases from V and 6 bases from J, the junction contained 13 bases not matched to a gene. Germline V gene sequence: CDR1 MDHEN, CDR2 SYDVKM. CDR3 size: 16 residues.

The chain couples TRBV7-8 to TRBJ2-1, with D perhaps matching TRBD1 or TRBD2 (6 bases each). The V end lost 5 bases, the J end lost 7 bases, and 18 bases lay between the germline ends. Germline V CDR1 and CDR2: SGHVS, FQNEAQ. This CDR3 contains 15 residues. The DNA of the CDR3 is TGTGCCAGCAGCCCAGGGGCGGGAATGTATAATGAGCAGTTCTTC. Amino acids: CASSPGAGMYNEQFF. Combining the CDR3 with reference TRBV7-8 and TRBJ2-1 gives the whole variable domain GAGVSQSPRYKVAKRGQDVALRCDPISGHVSLFWYQQALGQGPEFLTYFQNEAQLDKSGLPSDRFFAERPEGSVSTLKIQRTQQEDSAVYLCASSPGAGMYNEQFFGPGTRLTVL.

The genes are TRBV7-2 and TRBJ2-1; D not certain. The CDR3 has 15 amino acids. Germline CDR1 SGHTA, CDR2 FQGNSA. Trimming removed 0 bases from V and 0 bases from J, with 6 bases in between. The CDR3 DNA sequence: TGTGCCAGCAGCTTAGCCGGAAACTCCTACAATGAGCAGTTCTTC. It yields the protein CASSLAGNSYNEQFF.